These 30 T cell receptor beta chains came from one sample sequenced in a study of cytomegalovirus exposure and HLA in healthy donors. PCR involved 60 Vbeta and 13 Jbeta primers. Produced via immunoSEQ multiplex PCR; TCRdb's table is partial and in-frame only. Among approximately 61,000 clones listed, around 61% were seen once. The specimen sequenced was PBMCs. The receptors come from a woman aged 50 to 60 in good health and CMV-seronegative.

The sample holds a few counts of this clone. V gene TRBV29-1 combines with J gene TRBJ2-7, with D possibly TRBD2 on 6 matching bases. The V end was cut by 1 base, the J end by 3 bases, with 10 bases between. The CDR3 extends over 13 amino acids. CDR1 is SQVTM, CDR2 ANQGSEA, per germline. As DNA, the CDR3 is TGCAGCGTTGAAGGGGGGGAAAACTACGAGCAGTACTTC. The encoded protein is CSVEGGENYEQYF.

The chain recombines TRBV2 with TRBJ1-1; possibly TRBD1 for D (5 bases). Trimming stripped 7 bases from V and 6 bases from J, with 24 bases between. The CDR3 has 16 amino acids. Per germline, CDR1 SNHLY and CDR2 FYNNEI. The DNA for the CDR3 is TGTGCCAGCACAGACCCCTGGCAGGGCAAGACGCCTGAAGCTTTCTTT. Protein sequence: CASTDPWQGKTPEAFF.

This chain links TRBV4-3 with TRBJ2-7; tentatively, D is TRBD2 (9 bases). This CDR3 has 16 amino acids. Trimming pared 4 bases from V and 2 bases from J, leaving 18 bases between. Per the germline V gene, CDR1 is LGHNA and CDR2 is YSLEER. CDR3 sequence reads: CASSLSGRTGTYEQYF. For the CDR3, the DNA is TGCGCCAGCAGCCTAAGCGGGAGGACAGGGACCTACGAGCAGTACTTC.

The J gene is TRBJ2-7, the V gene TRBV7-2; TRBD2 matches 10 bases. Per germline, CDR1 SGHTA and CDR2 FQGNSA. The V and J ends lost 5 bases and 4 bases, in that order; junction bases with no gene match: 14. The CDR3 sequence is 17 residues long. Here the CDR3 DNA reads TGTGCCAGCAGCCCCCTCCGGGCTAGCGGGAGTTTGTACGAGCAGTACTTC. Amino acid sequence: CASSPLRASGSLYEQYF. Filled out from reference TRBV7-2 and TRBJ2-7, the complete variable domain reads GAGVSQSPSNKVTEKGKDVELRCDPISGHTALYWYRQSLGQGLEFLIYFQGNSAPDKSGLPSDRFSAERTGGSVSTLTIQRTQQEDSAVYLCASSPLRASGSLYEQYFGPGTRLTVT.

The V call is TRBV27, the J call TRBJ2-1; the D gene is possibly TRBD1 (6 bases). CDR1 and CDR2 (germline): MNHEY, SMNVEV (reference sequence). This CDR3 is 14 amino acids long. With 1 base removed from V and 6 bases from J, the gap between germline ends came to 10 bases. The CDR3 spells CASSLFDRTNEQFF. CDR3 DNA sequence: TGTGCCAGCAGTTTATTTGACAGGACCAATGAGCAGTTCTTC.

The V call is TRBV29-1, the J call TRBJ1-2; 9 bases agree with TRBD1. The CDR3 totals 15 residues. With V trimmed by 1 base and J by 7 bases, 10 bases remained unmatched. CDR1 and CDR2 (germline): SQVTM, ANQGSEA. The CDR3 here is CSVEVGTGGWGGYTF. CDR3 DNA: TGCAGCGTTGAAGTCGGAACAGGGGGCTGGGGTGGCTACACCTTC. The variable domain in full, with the rest retrieved from reference TRBV29-1 and TRBJ1-2, is SAVISQKPSRDICQRGTSLTIQCQVDSQVTMMFWYRQQPGQSLTLIATANQGSEATYESGFVIDKFPISRPNLTFSTLTVSNMSPEDSSIYLCSVEVGTGGWGGYTFGSGTRLTVV.

There are a few counts of this clone. The chain links TRBV2 to TRBJ2-2; D is perhaps TRBD1 (6 bases). The CDR3 extends over 14 amino acids. V was shortened by 5 bases and J by 6 bases, with 13 bases between the two germline ends. Germline loops: CDR1 SNHLY, CDR2 FYNNEI. This CDR3 reads CASSYLGQPGELFF. The CDR3 nucleotides are TGTGCCAGCAGTTACCTTGGACAGCCCGGGGAGCTGTTTTTT.

CDR3 in amino acids: CASSPDGGNTGELFF. CDR3 sequence (DNA): TGTGCCAGCAGCCCCGACGGGGGAAACACCGGGGAGCTGTTTTTT. J is TRBJ2-2 and V is TRBV5-4; D is perhaps TRBD2 (6 bases). The CDR3 totals 15 residues. Germline V gene data show CDR1 as SGHNT and CDR2 as YYREEE (reference sequence). The V gene lost 4 bases and the J gene lost 2 bases, with 12 bases spanning the gap.

V usage is TRBV28 and J usage is TRBJ2-7; D perhaps matches TRBD2 (6 bases). CDR1 is MDHEN, CDR2 SYDVKM, per germline. Trimming cost V 2 bases and J 9 bases, with 14 bases left between them. CDR3 size: 13 residues. CDR3 residues: CASSLAGLGGQYF. The CDR3 nucleotides are TGTGCCAGCAGTTTAGCGGGACTCGGCGGGCAGTACTTC.

The chain employs TRBV5-1 and TRBJ2-7, with TRBD1 matching 9 bases. The CDR3 loop spans 15 amino acids. J was trimmed by 2 bases and V by 4 bases; bases with no gene match: 7. Germline assignment: CDR1 SGHRS and CDR2 YFSETQ. CDR3 sequence reads: CASSQGGTGPYEQYF. The DNA of the CDR3 is TGCGCCAGCAGCCAAGGGGGGACAGGGCCCTACGAGCAGTACTTC.

The CDR3 is CASSPQIPGANVLTF. The CDR3 DNA is TGTGCCAGCAGCCCACAGATCCCCGGGGCCAACGTCCTGACTTTC. The rearrangement links TRBV7-9 to TRBJ2-6; D ambiguous. The length of the CDR3 is 15 residues. The V gene lost 5 bases and the J gene lost 4 bases, with 12 bases spanning the gap. CDR1 and CDR2 from the germline V gene are SEHNR and FQNEAQ (reference sequence).

The chain carries TRBV7-2 and TRBJ2-7; D is ambiguous. Trimming removed 5 bases from V and 3 bases from J, with 8 bases in between. Germline V lookup: CDR1 SGHTA, CDR2 FQGNSA. This CDR3 comprises 12 residues. As DNA, the CDR3 is TGTGCCAGCAGCCCCCTCGGCTACGAGCAGTACTTC. Translating it yields CASSPLGYEQYF.

DNA of the CDR3: TGTGCCAGCAGCTTAGAGTGGTGGGGGGGAGATACGCAGTATTTT. It codes for CASSLEWWGGDTQYF. V gene TRBV7-2 combines with J gene TRBJ2-3, with TRBD2 matching 7 bases. This CDR3 comprises 15 residues. CDR1 and CDR2 from the germline V gene are SGHTA and FQGNSA. J gave up 5 bases and V 1 base, and 6 bases lay outside the gene matches.

The chain employs TRBV28 and TRBJ1-2; no reliable D call. The ends were cut back, 4 bases at V and 8 bases at J, with 8 bases in the middle. The germline V gene encodes CDR1 MDHEN and CDR2 SYDVKM. The CDR3 runs 11 residues. CDR3 sequence: CASSSPQGYTF. As DNA, the CDR3 is TGTGCCAGCAGTTCGCCTCAGGGCTACACCTTC.

The rearrangement joins TRBV7-2 to TRBJ1-5, with 7 bases matching TRBD1. This CDR3 region has 14 residues. CDR1 and CDR2 (germline): SGHTA, FQGNSA. Germline trimming cut 5 bases from V and 4 bases from J; bases unmatched to any gene: 5. Here the CDR3 reads CASSARRGNQPQHF. DNA for the CDR3: TGTGCCAGCAGCGCCCGCAGGGGGAATCAGCCCCAGCATTTT. Full variable domain (outside the CDR3, taken from reference TRBV7-2 and TRBJ1-5): GAGVSQSPSNKVTEKGKDVELRCDPISGHTALYWYRQSLGQGLEFLIYFQGNSAPDKSGLPSDRFSAERTGGSVSTLTIQRTQQEDSAVYLCASSARRGNQPQHFGDGTRLSIL.

V usage is TRBV7-3 and J usage is TRBJ2-2; 12 positions match TRBD2. In germline, CDR1 is SGHTA, CDR2 FQGTGA. This CDR3 is 16 amino acids long. Unmatched junction bases numbered 6, after V lost 5 bases and J lost 5 bases. DNA for the CDR3: TGTGCCAGCAGCCCGCCCGGGACTAGCGGGACCGGGGAGCTGTTTTTT. Protein product: CASSPPGTSGTGELFF.

J is TRBJ1-1 and V is TRBV10-3, with 11 bases identical to TRBD1. Germline V gives CDR1 ENHRY, CDR2 SYGVKD. Germline trimming cut 4 bases from V and 4 bases from J; bases unmatched to any gene: 2. There are 14 residues in the CDR3. CDR3 DNA sequence: TGTGCCATCAGTGGGGGGACAGGGGGCACTGAAGCTTTCTTT. The encoded protein is CAISGGTGGTEAFF.

This clone was counted only a few times. The V and J genes are TRBV7-8 and TRBJ1-5; tentative D call: TRBD1 (6 bases). The germline V and J ends were trimmed by 1 base and 9 bases, with 16 bases remaining between them. This CDR3 contains 15 residues. Germline V gene lookup returns CDR1 SGHVS and CDR2 FQNEAQ. The CDR3 spells CASSLVGQSTRPQHF. CDR3 in DNA: TGTGCCAGCAGCTTAGTAGGACAGTCCACAAGGCCCCAGCATTTT.

CDR3 sequence (DNA): TGTGCCAGCAGCCAAGTAGGGACAGGCCCCTACGAGCAGTACTTC. Its translation: CASSQVGTGPYEQYF. The chain joins TRBV4-2 to TRBJ2-7, with TRBD1 matching over 8 bases. CDR3 size: 15 residues. Trimming removed 1 base from V and 2 bases from J; junction bases left unmatched: 4. Germline CDR1 and CDR2: LGHNA and YNFKEQ.

This clone was detected only a few times. In DNA, the CDR3 is TGCAGCGTTGGAGGGGGCAACTATGGCTACACCTTC. Translation gives CSVGGGNYGYTF. V and J are TRBV29-1 and TRBJ1-2; TRBD1 matches at 7 bases. V was pared by 4 bases and J by 2 bases, with 1 base of the junction left unmatched. Germline assignment: CDR1 SQVTM and CDR2 ANQGSEA. The CDR3 totals 12 residues.

This clone is a singleton in its sample. This chain joins TRBV7-2 and TRBJ1-1; 7 positions match TRBD1. Trimming removed 4 bases from V and 3 bases from J; junction bases left unmatched: 2. The germline gives CDR1 SGHTA, CDR2 FQGNSA. This CDR3 has 13 residues. The CDR3 region is CASSSQGDTEAFF. CDR3 nucleotide sequence: TGTGCCAGCAGCTCTCAGGGGGACACTGAAGCTTTCTTT.

The gene calls are TRBV28 and TRBJ1-5; no reliable D call. Germline V CDR1 and CDR2: MDHEN, SYDVKM. The CDR3 totals 12 residues. V was shortened by 3 bases and J by 7 bases, with 7 bases between the two germline ends. The CDR3, as DNA: TGTGCCAGCAGTTTGGGCTACCAGCCCCAGCATTTT. Translated, it gives CASSLGYQPQHF. Full variable domain (outside the CDR3, taken from reference TRBV28 and TRBJ1-5): DVKVTQSSRYLVKRTGEKVFLECVQDMDHENMFWYRQDPGLGLRLIYFSYDVKMKEKGDIPEGYSVSREKKERFSLILESASTNQTSMYLCASSLGYQPQHFGDGTRLSIL.

The V and J genes are TRBV5-1 and TRBJ1-4; tentative D call: TRBD1 (6 bases). The V gene's germline CDR1 is SGHRS and CDR2 YFSETQ. Trimming cost V 4 bases and J 7 bases, with 23 bases left between them. The CDR3 spans 17 residues. The CDR3 nucleotides are TGCGCCAGCAGCCAGATCGCAACAGGGATGGGGCGTGAAAAACTGTTTTTT. This encodes CASSQIATGMGREKLFF. Combining the CDR3 with reference TRBV5-1 and TRBJ1-4 gives the whole variable domain KAGVTQTPRYLIKTRGQQVTLSCSPISGHRSVSWYQQTPGQGLQFLFEYFSETQRNKGNFPGRFSGRQFSNSRSEMNVSTLELGDSALYLCASSQIATGMGREKLFFGSGTQLSVL.

The CDR3 is CASSEIAGLNTGELFF. The CDR3 DNA reads TGTGCCAGCAGTGAGATAGCGGGGCTGAACACCGGGGAGCTGTTTTTT. V gene TRBV25-1 combines with J gene TRBJ2-2, with 8 nucleotides matching TRBD2. The CDR3 contains 16 residues. With 3 bases clipped from V and 1 base from J, the junction kept 4 bases outside the gene matches. CDR1 and CDR2 from the germline V gene are MGHDK and SYGVNS. Together with reference TRBV25-1 and TRBJ2-2, the CDR3 gives the full variable domain: EADIYQTPRYLVIGTGKKITLECSQTMGHDKMYWYQQDPGMELHLIHYSYGVNSTEKGDLSSESTVSRIRTEHFPLTLESARPSHTSQYLCASSEIAGLNTGELFFGEGSRLTVL.

V usage is TRBV13 and J usage is TRBJ1-2; the match to TRBD1 covers 7 bases. CDR3 length: 13 amino acids. V shed 5 bases, J shed 2 bases, and the junction held 2 bases outside the gene matches. Germline CDR1 and CDR2: PRHDT and FYEKMQ (reference sequence). CDR3 residues: CASSQGQNYGYTF. The DNA of the CDR3 is TGTGCCAGCAGCCAGGGACAGAACTATGGCTACACCTTC.

The chain carries TRBV19 and TRBJ2-1; 11 bases line up with TRBD2. The ends lost 4 bases at V and 6 bases at J; junction bases unmatched: 2. Germline CDR1 and CDR2: LNHDA and SQIVND (reference sequence). This CDR3 is built from 14 residues. The CDR3 DNA is TGTGCCAGTAGTACTAGCGGGAGGCTCAATGAGCAGTTCTTC. Translation gives CASSTSGRLNEQFF.

The chain uses TRBV5-1 and TRBJ2-5, with D perhaps TRBD1 (5 bases). The germline V gene encodes CDR1 SGHRS and CDR2 YFSETQ. The CDR3 is 15 residues long. Trimming shortened V by 0 bases and J by 0 bases, and 9 bases separated the two germline ends. CDR3 coding DNA: TGCGCCAGCAGCTTGGACAGACAGTACCAAGAGACCCAGTACTTC. This sequence encodes CASSLDRQYQETQYF.

The rearrangement uses TRBV6-6 and TRBJ1-5; 8 bases align to TRBD1. Losses at the gene ends were 2 bases for V and 3 bases for J; bases not matched to a gene: 3. The CDR3 is 15 residues long. Germline assignment: CDR1 MNHNY and CDR2 SVGAGI (reference sequence). In nucleotides, the CDR3 is TGTGCCAGCAGTTACGGCAGGGGGCCCAATCAGCCCCAGCATTTT. Protein product: CASSYGRGPNQPQHF.

This chain connects TRBV11-2 to TRBJ2-7; TRBD2 matches 13 bases. The germline V gene encodes CDR1 SGHAT and CDR2 FQNNGV. The CDR3 is 14 amino acids. J gave up 6 bases and V 5 bases, and 4 bases lay outside the gene matches. This CDR3 reads CASSRLAGGPEQYF. The DNA of the CDR3 is TGTGCCAGCAGCCGACTAGCGGGAGGTCCCGAGCAGTACTTC.

The gene calls are TRBV4-2 and TRBJ2-7, with a weak D call TRBD1 (5 bases). The germline V gene has CDR1 LGHNA and CDR2 YNFKEQ. Trimming removed 0 bases at V and 0 bases at J, with 9 bases between. CDR3 length: 15 residues. Here the CDR3 DNA reads TGTGCCAGCAGCCAAGAAGGGGCTCTCTCCTACGAGCAGTACTTC. As protein: CASSQEGALSYEQYF.